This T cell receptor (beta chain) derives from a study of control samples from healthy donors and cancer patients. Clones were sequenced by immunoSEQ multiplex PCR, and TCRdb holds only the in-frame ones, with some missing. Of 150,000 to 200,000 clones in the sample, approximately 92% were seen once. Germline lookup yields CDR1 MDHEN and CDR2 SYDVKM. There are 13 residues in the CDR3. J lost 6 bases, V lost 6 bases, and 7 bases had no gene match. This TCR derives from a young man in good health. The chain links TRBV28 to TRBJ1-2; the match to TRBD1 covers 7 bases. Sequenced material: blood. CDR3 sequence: CASRLGTENGYTF. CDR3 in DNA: TGTGCCAGCAGACTCGGGACAGAAAATGGCTACACCTTC.